Below are 13 T cell receptor beta chains sequenced from a single sample in a study of vaccination and CD4 T cells after COVID-19. The Oncomine TCR Beta short-read assay generated sequence data from the DNA of cultured CD4+ T cells. MiXCR, applied by TCRdb to the PCR reads, yields one record per CDR3 protein. The sample shows nearly 15,000 distinct CDR3 sequences, about 83% of them seen only once. The antigens these receptors bind are not known. Treatment: roughly 11-day PBMC culture with coronavirus spike peptide pools or control peptides (ViraFEST assay). The source was CD4+ T cells from blood, cultured in vitro, collected after SARS-CoV-2 vaccination. The receptors here all came from a human donor who received a COVID-19 vaccine.

V and J are TRBV10-3 and TRBJ2-1, with 9 nucleotides matching TRBD1. The CDR3 has 14 residues. The germline V gene has CDR1 ENHRY and CDR2 SYGVKD. J gave up 7 bases and V 9 bases, and 10 bases lay outside the gene matches. Here the CDR3 DNA reads TGTGCCATTGATACAGGGGGCGGTATGAATGAGCAGTTCTTC. This sequence encodes CAIDTGGGMNEQFF.

The chain combines TRBV6-1 with TRBJ2-5, with a tentative D call TRBD2 (5 bases). The CDR3 consists of 13 residues. Germline V lookup: CDR1 MNHNS, CDR2 SASEGT. Deletions cut 6 bases from V and 5 bases from J, with 13 bases between. The CDR3 loop reads CASSRQRRETQYF. CDR3 DNA: TGTGCCAGCAGCCGACAAAGGAGGGAGACCCAGTACTTC.

The J gene is TRBJ2-7, the V gene TRBV20-1; no definite D call. Looked up from germline, CDR1 is DFQATT and CDR2 is SNEGSKA (reference sequence). The CDR3 runs to 14 residues. V was clipped by 0 bases and J by 0 bases, with 9 bases between them. The CDR3 DNA reads as TGCAGTGCTAGAGATCCGGCAGCCTCCTACGAGCAGTACTTC. Protein product: CSARDPAASYEQYF.

The chain combines TRBV6-2 or TRBV6-3 with TRBJ1-1; TRBD1 is a possible D gene (5 bases). Germline V gene data show CDR1 as MNHEY and CDR2 as SVGEGT. CDR3 length: 14 amino acids. Trimming took 6 bases from V and 4 from J, leaving 15 bases between them. CDR3: CASRDKEVGTEAFF. The CDR3 DNA sequence: TGTGCCAGCAGGGACAAAGAAGTTGGCACTGAAGCTTTCTTT.

The chain employs TRBV2 and TRBJ1-5; TRBD1 agrees at 10 bases. The CDR3 has 17 residues. Looked up from germline, CDR1 is SNHLY and CDR2 is FYNNEI. The V segment lost 8 bases and the J segment 0 bases; nucleotides outside the gene matches: 10. CDR3: CASQHRDRGPSNQPQHF. The CDR3 DNA follows: TGTGCCAGCCAACACCGGGACAGGGGACCTAGCAATCAGCCCCAGCATTTT. Full variable domain (remainder filled in from reference TRBV2 and TRBJ1-5): EPEVTQTPSHQVTQMGQEVILRCVPISNHLYFYWYRQILGQKVEFLVSFYNNEISEKSEIFDDQFSVERPDGSNFTLKIRSTKLEDSAMYFCASQHRDRGPSNQPQHFGDGTRLSIL.

The chain has TRBV2 and TRBJ1-5; D unclear. The CDR3 contains 12 residues. The V gene's germline CDR1 is SNHLY and CDR2 FYNNEI. V lost 4 bases, J lost 7 bases, and 8 bases lay in between. CDR3 loop: CASSVARQPQHF. Here the CDR3 DNA reads TGTGCCAGCAGTGTGGCACGACAGCCCCAGCATTTT.

This rearrangement joins TRBV25-1 to TRBJ1-1; D call uncertain. The germline V gene encodes CDR1 MGHDK and CDR2 SYGVNS. The CDR3 extends over 14 amino acids. V lost 2 bases to trimming and J lost 0 bases, with 7 bases between them. For the CDR3, the DNA is TGTGCCAGCAGTGAAGTCAGCCTGAACACTGAAGCTTTCTTT. This sequence encodes CASSEVSLNTEAFF. Together with reference TRBV25-1 and TRBJ1-1, the CDR3 gives the full variable domain: EADIYQTPRYLVIGTGKKITLECSQTMGHDKMYWYQQDPGMELHLIHYSYGVNSTEKGDLSSESTVSRIRTEHFPLTLESARPSHTSQYLCASSEVSLNTEAFFGQGTRLTVV.

The chain joins TRBV30 to TRBJ1-6; D is ambiguous. Germline CDR1 GTSNPN, CDR2 SVGIG (reference sequence). The germline V and J ends were trimmed by 2 bases and 0 bases, with 14 bases remaining between them. The CDR3 runs 17 residues. The CDR3 sequence: CAWSPRSTSSYNSPLHF. As DNA, the CDR3 is TGTGCCTGGAGTCCCCGCAGCACGAGCTCCTATAATTCACCCCTCCACTTT.

With respect to this clonotype: The germline gene is not matched at one end of the junction; a read error may be the cause. V gene TRBV30 combines with J gene TRBJ2-1, with 8 positions matching TRBD1. This CDR3 is built from 20 residues. Germline CDR1 reads GTSNPN; CDR2 reads SVGIG (reference sequence). In DNA form, the CDR3 reads TGCGCCTGGAGTGTACGATTCCGGGTCAGGGGGCAGGTAACCTACAATGAGCAGTTCTTC. This encodes CAWSVRFRVRGQVTYNEQFF.

This clonotype was picked up a small number of times. The V and J genes are TRBV11-2 and TRBJ1-1; D gene uncertain. The CDR3 consists of 14 residues. V dropped 1 base and J dropped 6 bases, with 12 bases sitting between them. The germline CDR1 and CDR2 sequences are SGHAT and FQNNGV. CDR3 residues: CASSLASGVAEAFF. DNA of the CDR3: TGTGCCAGCAGCTTAGCATCAGGAGTCGCTGAAGCTTTCTTT.

V is TRBV11-2 and J is TRBJ2-5; TRBD1 matches 10 bases. The V and J ends lost 1 base and 4 bases, in that order; junction bases with no gene match: 3. Germline CDR1 SGHAT, CDR2 FQNNGV. This CDR3 has 15 residues. As DNA, the CDR3 is TGTGCCAGCAGCTTAGGAGGGACAGGGGTAGAGACCCAGTACTTC. Protein: CASSLGGTGVETQYF.

CDR3 in DNA: TGTGCCACCAGAGAACAGGGGCCCTCTGGAAACACCATATATTTT. Its translation: CATREQGPSGNTIYF. The chain is built from TRBV24-1 and TRBJ1-3, with TRBD1 identical over 7 bases. CDR1 is KGHDR and CDR2 is SFDVKD in the germline V gene. Trimming removed 7 bases from V and 0 bases from J; junction bases left unmatched: 5. The CDR3 loop spans 15 amino acids.

Only a few counts were recorded for this clonotype. The chain links TRBV20-1 to TRBJ1-5; unclear D gene. Trimming stripped 5 bases from V and 2 bases from J, with 7 bases between. This CDR3 comprises 12 residues. The germline V gene has CDR1 DFQATT and CDR2 SNEGSKA (reference sequence). As DNA, the CDR3 is TGCAGTGCTGGTGGGCGCAATCAGCCCCAGCATTTT. This gives the protein CSAGGRNQPQHF.